This TCR beta chain was sequenced for a study of blood T cell repertoires in COVID-19. Produced via immunoSEQ multiplex PCR; TCRdb's table is partial and in-frame only. The profile covers about 160,000 clones, with about nine tenths appearing a single time and roughly 2.3% taken by the ten largest. Trimming took 4 bases from V and 7 from J, leaving 11 bases between them. Germline CDR1 MNHEY, CDR2 SVGAGI. CDR3 length equals 12 residues. The sample taken for sequencing was peripheral blood. This TCR was recovered from a young man with acute or convalescent COVID-19. V is TRBV6-5 and J is TRBJ2-7; D is undetermined. CDR3 protein: CASSLTYAEQYF. The CDR3 DNA is TGTGCCAGCAGTTTAACTTATGCTGAGCAGTACTTC.